This T cell receptor (beta chain) was obtained from a study of T-cell reconstitution after alpha-beta-depleted transplantation in children. As it was prepared, the TCRbeta library received unique molecular identifiers. MiXCR, applied by TCRdb to the PCR reads, yields one record per CDR3 protein. Among under 25,000 distinct CDR3 sequences listed, about an eighth were seen once. Germline V gene sequence: CDR1 MNHEY, CDR2 SMNVEV (reference sequence). The CDR3 sequence is 15 residues long. The V and J ends lost 3 bases and 3 bases, in that order; junction bases with no gene match: 4. This clonotype was seen many times.

The chain has TRBV27 and TRBJ2-2; 7 positions agree with TRBD1. This sequence was found in a female patient under 10 years old who had a stem cell transplant for congenital amegakaryocytic thrombocytopenia, so the T cells may come from the graft donor. The source material was PBMCs, mostly from graft donor cells, sampled 60 days after TCRalphabeta/CD19-depleted stem cell transplant. CDR3 nucleotide sequence: TGTGCCAGCAGTTTCGGTACAGGGGACACCGGGGAGCTGTTTTTT. It codes for CASSFGTGDTGELFF.